Each of the 24 T cell receptor beta chains below was sequenced from the same sample in a study of OX40 agonist ivuxolimab in advanced cancers. Libraries were prepared by immunoSEQ multiplex PCR; TCRdb keeps only in-frame clonotypes and omits some of them. Altogether approximately 77,000 clones are present, approximately 84% being singletons, with the ten largest covering around 0.51%. The specimen comprised CD4+ or CD8+ T cells sorted from blood, sampled in a trial of the OX40 agonist ivuxolimab. Receptors were obtained from an adult with an advanced solid tumor such as melanoma, head and neck, liver or kidney cancer.

V and J are TRBV9 and TRBJ2-7; D is possibly TRBD1 or TRBD2 (5 bases each). Germline loops: CDR1 SGDLS, CDR2 YYNGEE. The germline V and J ends were trimmed by 3 bases and 3 bases, with 13 bases remaining between them. CDR3 size: 14 residues. DNA of the CDR3: TGTGCCAGCAGCGGCTTCGGGGCGAGCTACGAGCAGTACTTC. Its protein product is CASSGFGASYEQYF.

This chain uses TRBV30 with TRBJ2-3; D remains unclear. The germline CDR1 and CDR2 sequences are GTSNPN and SVGIG (reference sequence). V lost 0 bases and J 7 bases, leaving 8 bases between the germline ends. The CDR3 spans 12 residues. DNA of the CDR3: TGTGCCTGGAGTGTGCTATCATATACGCAGTATTTT. Residues: CAWSVLSYTQYF.

This clone was seen only once. The chain recombines TRBV6-6 with TRBJ2-7; D may correspond to TRBD1 or TRBD2 (5 bases each). The CDR3 loop spans 15 amino acids. Per germline, CDR1 MNHNY and CDR2 SVGAGI (reference sequence). V was trimmed by 4 bases and J by 2 bases, leaving 15 bases between them. This CDR3 reads CASSSDLLGAYEQYF. CDR3 coding DNA: TGTGCCAGCAGTTCAGACCTATTGGGGGCCTACGAGCAGTACTTC.

This clone was detected a few times. The CDR3 DNA is TGTGCCAGCACCCCTGGGGGAGGCAGTCAGCCCCAGCATTTT. As protein: CASTPGGGSQPQHF. The chain uses TRBV28 and TRBJ1-5; possible D gene TRBD1, 5 bases. CDR1 is MDHEN and CDR2 is SYDVKM in the germline V gene. The CDR3 consists of 14 residues. With 7 bases removed from V and 6 bases from J, the gap between germline ends came to 16 bases.

In its sample, this clone was seen once. The rearrangement links TRBV14 to TRBJ2-7; D gene unclear. Germline V gives CDR1 SGHDN, CDR2 FVKESK. This CDR3 comprises 13 residues. The germline V and J ends were trimmed by 3 bases and 2 bases, with 8 bases remaining between them. The CDR3 region has the DNA TGTGCCAGCAGCCAGTGGCAGGCCTACGAGCAGTACTTC. Protein sequence: CASSQWQAYEQYF.

This chain joins TRBV5-8 and TRBJ2-5; tentatively, D is TRBD1 (6 bases). V lost 3 bases, J lost 5 bases, and 17 bases lay in between. There are 15 residues in the CDR3. CDR1 is SGHTS, CDR2 YDEGEE, per germline. The CDR3 reads CASSSGQYTLETQYF. Written as DNA, the CDR3 is TGTGCCAGCAGCTCCGGACAGTACACCCTGGAGACCCAGTACTTC.

The J gene is TRBJ2-3, the V gene TRBV25-1; D tentatively fits TRBD1 or TRBD2 (5 bases each). The CDR3 extends over 15 amino acids. CDR1 MGHDK and CDR2 SYGVNS come from the germline V gene. The germline V and J ends were trimmed by 1 base and 6 bases, with 14 bases remaining between them. Written as DNA, the CDR3 is TGTGCCAGCAGTGAATCGGGACCCCGAACTGATACGCAGTATTTT. This codes for CASSESGPRTDTQYF.

In DNA, the CDR3 is TGTGCCAGCAGCGGGAGGATTGGCCTCTACGAGCAGTACTTC. Its protein product is CASSGRIGLYEQYF. V gene TRBV6-1 combines with J gene TRBJ2-7; 7 positions match TRBD2. CDR1 and CDR2 from the germline V gene are MNHNS and SASEGT. The V and J ends lost 6 bases and 3 bases, in that order; junction bases with no gene match: 8. The CDR3 is 14 residues long.

This chain links TRBV28 with TRBJ2-1; no clear D. Germline V gives CDR1 MDHEN, CDR2 SYDVKM. With 3 bases removed from V and 7 bases from J, the gap between germline ends came to 25 bases. The CDR3 consists of 18 residues. The CDR3 DNA follows: TGTGCCAGCAGTTTGGCCCCCAGCAACCTGATTAGGGTAAATGAGCAGTTCTTC. Its protein is CASSLAPSNLIRVNEQFF.

The V gene is TRBV6-5, the J gene TRBJ2-4, with D hard to call. With 5 bases removed from V and 6 bases from J, the gap between germline ends came to 14 bases. Per the germline V gene, CDR1 is MNHEY and CDR2 is SVGAGI. CDR3 size: 14 residues. DNA for the CDR3: TGTGCCAGCAGTCCTATAGAAGGGATAAACATTCAGTACTTC. Translation: CASSPIEGINIQYF.

The chain combines TRBV27 with TRBJ1-2; 9 bases agree with TRBD1. The CDR3 is 13 amino acids. Germline V gives CDR1 MNHEY, CDR2 SMNVEV (reference sequence). V shed 4 bases and J 8 bases; nucleotides not matched to a gene: 5. CDR3 sequence reads: CASSYGTGNGYTF. CDR3 coding DNA: TGTGCCAGCAGTTATGGGACAGGGAACGGCTACACCTTC.

This clone has a handful of counts. The gene calls are TRBV19 and TRBJ2-2, with no clear D. The CDR3 loop spans 15 amino acids. CDR1 and CDR2 from the germline V gene are LNHDA and SQIVND (reference sequence). The V end lost 4 bases, the J end lost 0 bases, and 9 bases lay between the germline ends. CDR3 bases: TGTGCCAGTAGTACAGGAGCTGCGAACACCGGGGAGCTGTTTTTT. It is translated as CASSTGAANTGELFF.

The chain links TRBV11-3 to TRBJ2-7; D ambiguous. The V and J ends lost 5 bases and 4 bases respectively, with 12 bases between them. Germline V lookup: CDR1 SGHNT, CDR2 YENEEA. CDR3 size: 13 residues. In DNA form, the CDR3 reads TGTGCCAGCAGCCTTAGAACCGGGTACGAGCAGTACTTC. This codes for CASSLRTGYEQYF.

V usage is TRBV4-1 and J usage is TRBJ2-1; tentative D call: TRBD2 (6 bases). The V end was cut by 0 bases, the J end by 1 base, with 13 bases between. The germline gives CDR1 MGHRA, CDR2 YSYEKL. The CDR3 covers 17 residues. CDR3 amino acids: CASSQDGGGLSYNEQFF. The CDR3, as DNA: TGCGCCAGCAGCCAAGATGGTGGAGGGTTATCCTACAATGAGCAGTTCTTC.

The sample holds one count of this clone. The genes are TRBV10-3 and TRBJ1-1, with TRBD1 matching over 8 bases. The V segment lost 3 bases and the J segment 3 bases; nucleotides outside the gene matches: 3. The germline gives CDR1 ENHRY, CDR2 SYGVKD. This CDR3 is 14 amino acids long. The CDR3 protein is CAISEWGQDTEAFF. The CDR3 coding sequence is TGTGCCATCAGTGAATGGGGACAGGACACTGAAGCTTTCTTT.

V and J are TRBV18 and TRBJ2-3; the D is unclear. The CDR3 has 16 amino acids. V was shortened by 3 bases and J by 1 base, with 14 bases between the two germline ends. Per germline, CDR1 KGHSH and CDR2 LQKENI. The DNA for the CDR3 is TGTGCCAGCTCACCCCGGATGGGGATGGGCACAGATACGCAGTATTTT. It yields the protein CASSPRMGMGTDTQYF.

The chain couples TRBV16 to TRBJ1-4; D possibly corresponds to TRBD1 (5 bases). CDR1 is KGHSY, CDR2 FQNENV, per germline. The CDR3 is made up of 15 amino acids. With 2 bases removed from V and 8 bases from J, the gap between germline ends came to 15 bases. For the CDR3, the DNA is TGTGCCAGCAGCCAACCCGGGACCTTAGGCGAAAAACTGTTTTTT. It encodes CASSQPGTLGEKLFF.

The V and J genes are TRBV7-2 and TRBJ2-7; 9 nucleotides align to TRBD2. The germline V gene encodes CDR1 SGHTA and CDR2 FQGNSA. V dropped 3 bases and J dropped 3; count of bases not matched to a gene: 6. The CDR3 extends over 15 amino acids. The CDR3 here is CASSFIAGVSYEQYF. CDR3 in DNA: TGTGCCAGCAGCTTCATAGCGGGAGTAAGCTACGAGCAGTACTTC.

The V gene is TRBV5-5, the J gene TRBJ2-5; 11 bases agree with TRBD2. Trimming removed 1 base from V and 4 bases from J; junction bases left unmatched: 3. The CDR3 extends over 15 amino acids. The germline CDR1 and CDR2 sequences are SGHKS and YYEKEE (reference sequence). CDR3 protein: CASSLIAGGGETQYF. The CDR3 DNA sequence: TGTGCCAGCAGCTTGATAGCGGGAGGGGGAGAGACCCAGTACTTC.

The chain joins TRBV4-3 to TRBJ2-3; D call uncertain. V gave up 1 base and J gave up 6 bases, with 8 bases separating them. This CDR3 is 13 amino acids long. Germline loops: CDR1 LGHNA, CDR2 YSLEER. The CDR3 DNA is TGCGCCAGCAGCCAAGTAACCCAGGATACGCAGTATTTT. Its protein product is CASSQVTQDTQYF.

The CDR3 loop is CSVSRSGEQYF. CDR3 DNA sequence: TGCAGCGTCTCACGGTCCGGGGAGCAGTACTTC. The chain employs TRBV29-1 and TRBJ2-7; D is ambiguous. Germline CDR1 is SQVTM and CDR2 is ANQGSEA. Trimming cost V 6 bases and J 7 bases, with 13 bases left between them. This CDR3 comprises 11 residues.

This clone was recorded once. V gene TRBV9 combines with J gene TRBJ2-7, with D unclear. The CDR3 length is 14 residues. V was shortened by 4 bases and J by 5 bases, with 16 bases between the two germline ends. CDR1 and CDR2 from the germline V gene are SGDLS and YYNGEE. CDR3 sequence (DNA): TGTGCCAGCAGCTCCTGGGCCTTCGCGGACGAGCAGTACTTC. It yields the protein CASSSWAFADEQYF.

The V and J genes are TRBV5-4 and TRBJ2-3; 10 positions agree with TRBD2. Unmatched junction bases numbered 8, after V lost 2 bases and J lost 5 bases. CDR3 size: 16 residues. The V gene's germline CDR1 is SGHNT and CDR2 YYREEE (reference sequence). The CDR3 reads CASSFRSSGSRDTQYF. The DNA for the CDR3 is TGTGCCAGCAGCTTTCGCTCTAGCGGGAGTCGAGATACGCAGTATTTT.

This rearrangement joins TRBV19 to TRBJ1-2, with 7 bases identical to TRBD1. With V trimmed by 4 bases and J by 4 bases, 9 bases remained unmatched. The CDR3 is 15 amino acids. Germline values: CDR1 LNHDA, CDR2 SQIVND (reference sequence). DNA for the CDR3: TGTGCCAGTAGTAACCACCAGACAGGGACCTATGGCTACACCTTC. It yields the protein CASSNHQTGTYGYTF.